This T cell receptor (beta chain) was obtained from a study of STAT5B mutations in CD4+ large granular lymphocyte leukemia (dated by TCRdb to the early 2020s). Describing the broader study: Among the healthy controls, the CDR3 'QG' motif was associated with a particular HLA allele. The purity of purified fractions was confirmed by flow cytometry on FACSCanto II or FACSVerse to exceed 95% among lymphocytes. The study compared the TCRbeta repertoires of patients with CD4+ T-cell large granular lymphocyte leukemia against the TCRbeta repertoires of healthy blood donors.

Overall results and qualifications from the work: Data were not HLA-matched; higher clonality in CD4+ versus CD8+ T-LGLL could reflect the relatively small sample size. TRBV06-family usage was enriched among the top patient clones (8/27) compared with healthy controls (2/35). Each patient's main leukemic clonotypes were private, but 25% of these clonotypes showed up at low frequency in the non-leukemic repertoires of other patients. CD4-sorted patient repertoires appeared more clonal than healthy CD4+ repertoires, and this difference persisted after removing the putative leukemic clones.

The immunoSEQ assay at survey resolution was used to sequence TCRbeta rearrangements from genomic DNA. The study's processing was this. In the TCR sequencing data, the lowest productive clonotype frequency that could be detected was 2.59 x 10-5. Analyses included only productive TCRbeta rearrangements, meaning complete and in-frame sequences. Simpson clonality, calculated in the immunoSEQ Analyzer version 3.0, was used as the measure of sample clonality. Clones were binned by frequency as very rare, small, medium, large (1-20%) or hyperexpanded (>20%). Generation probabilities were estimated with OLGA 1.2.3, V-gene circos plots were made with VDJtools, specificities were searched in VDJdb, and CDR3 motifs were identified with GLIPH. In TCRdb, the immuneACCESS table is reduced to in-frame sequences with V and J assigned. These tables do not hold every clone; where another copy was compared, an unresolved V gene accounts for under half, and the others remain unexplained. For V, J and clone size, that table is used; D and trimming come from the DNA. The table for this sample lists over 45,000 clones; 60% to 75% of them were counted only once. The ten biggest clones cover roughly 1.4% of the sample.

On this clone: The antigen it binds to is not known. It has no much larger one-base neighbor in the sample; base qualities were not kept.

Healthy controls were roughly 40 blood donors whose buffy coats came from the Finnish Red Cross blood service. All TCR-sequenced material derived from peripheral blood: patient blood samples and healthy donor buffy coats. Ficoll-Hypaque gradient centrifugation was used to isolate peripheral blood mononuclear cells. For the healthy controls, CD4+ cells were obtained from buffy coats by magnetic purification. Genomic DNA was extracted with the Gentra Puregene Cell and Tissue kit and quantified on a Qubit 2.0 fluorometer. From cysteine to phenylalanine, the CDR3 is 15 amino acids long. Kept here is only the CDR3 DNA, which spans 45 bases and is read in frame from base 1. From a lookup of the germline V gene, CDR1 and CDR2 are SGHTA and FQGNSA. The junction shows trimming of 5 bases on V and 2 bases on J, plus 15 bases between the germline ends.

This receptor was identified in a human donor in good health. The receptor chain draws on TRBV7-2 and TRBJ2-5; possibly the D gene is TRBD2, per 5 matching bases. The sample comprised CD4+ T cells from blood buffy coats. The DNA is TGTGCCAGCAGCCTCAATTCGGGAAATCAAGAGACCCAGTACTTC. Its protein is CASSLNSGNQETQYF.